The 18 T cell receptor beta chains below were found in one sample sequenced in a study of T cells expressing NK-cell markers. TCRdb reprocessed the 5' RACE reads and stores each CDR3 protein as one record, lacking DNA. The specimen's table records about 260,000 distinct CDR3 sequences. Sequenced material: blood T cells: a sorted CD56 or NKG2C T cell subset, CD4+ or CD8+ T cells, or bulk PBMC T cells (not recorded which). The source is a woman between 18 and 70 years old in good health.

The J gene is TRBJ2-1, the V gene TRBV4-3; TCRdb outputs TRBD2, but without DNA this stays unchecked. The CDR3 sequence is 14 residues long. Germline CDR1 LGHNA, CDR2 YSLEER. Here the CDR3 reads CASSSGRGGVEQFF.

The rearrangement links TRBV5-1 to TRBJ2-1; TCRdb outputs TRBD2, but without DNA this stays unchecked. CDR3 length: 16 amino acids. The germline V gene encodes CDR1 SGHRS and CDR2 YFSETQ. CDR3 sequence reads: CASSLDPAGGYNEQFF.

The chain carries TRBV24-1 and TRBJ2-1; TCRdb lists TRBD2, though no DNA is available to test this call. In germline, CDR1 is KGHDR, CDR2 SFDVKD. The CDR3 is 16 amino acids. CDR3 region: CATSDQRSVSYNEQFF.

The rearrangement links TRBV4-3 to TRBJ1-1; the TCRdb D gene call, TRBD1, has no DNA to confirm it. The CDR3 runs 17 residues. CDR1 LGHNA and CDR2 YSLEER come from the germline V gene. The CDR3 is CASSQGASGLRHTEAFF.

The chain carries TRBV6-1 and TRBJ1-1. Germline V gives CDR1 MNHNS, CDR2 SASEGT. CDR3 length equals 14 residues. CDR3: CASRGRTGSTEAFF.

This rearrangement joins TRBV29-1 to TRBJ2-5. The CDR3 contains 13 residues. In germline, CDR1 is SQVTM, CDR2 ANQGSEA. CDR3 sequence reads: CSVETGVQETQYF. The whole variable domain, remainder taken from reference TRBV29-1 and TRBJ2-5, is SAVISQKPSRDICQRGTSLTIQCQVDSQVTMMFWYRQQPGQSLTLIATANQGSEATYESGFVIDKFPISRPNLTFSTLTVSNMSPEDSSIYLCSVETGVQETQYFGPGTRLLVL.

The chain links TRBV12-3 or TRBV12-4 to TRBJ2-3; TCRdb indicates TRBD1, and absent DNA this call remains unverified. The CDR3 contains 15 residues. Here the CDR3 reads CASSTGGRATDTQYF.

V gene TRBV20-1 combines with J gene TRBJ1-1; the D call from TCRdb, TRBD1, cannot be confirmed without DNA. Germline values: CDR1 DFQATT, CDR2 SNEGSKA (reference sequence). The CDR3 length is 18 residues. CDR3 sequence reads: CSASSPGWARIVSTEAFF.

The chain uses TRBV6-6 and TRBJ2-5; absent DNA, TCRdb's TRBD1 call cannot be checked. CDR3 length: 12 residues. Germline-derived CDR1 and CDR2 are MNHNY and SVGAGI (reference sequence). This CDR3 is CASSYEGAAQYF.

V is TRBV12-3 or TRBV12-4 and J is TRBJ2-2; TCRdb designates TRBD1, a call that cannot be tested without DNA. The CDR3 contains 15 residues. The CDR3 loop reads CASSNRGSNTGELFF.

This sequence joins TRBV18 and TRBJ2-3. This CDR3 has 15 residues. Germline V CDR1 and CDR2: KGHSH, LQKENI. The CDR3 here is CASSPPGPTGDTQYF.

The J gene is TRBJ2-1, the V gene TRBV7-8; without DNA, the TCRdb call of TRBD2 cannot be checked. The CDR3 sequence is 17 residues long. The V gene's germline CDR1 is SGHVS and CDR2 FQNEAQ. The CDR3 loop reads CASSLGTLGSSYNEQFF.

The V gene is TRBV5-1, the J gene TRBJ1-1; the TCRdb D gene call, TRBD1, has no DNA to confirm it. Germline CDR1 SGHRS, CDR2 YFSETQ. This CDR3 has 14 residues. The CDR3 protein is CASDPGTVNTEAFF.

The CDR3: CASKEYNQPQHF. The V gene is TRBV6-1, the J gene TRBJ1-5. CDR3 length: 12 amino acids. Germline CDR1 MNHNS, CDR2 SASEGT.

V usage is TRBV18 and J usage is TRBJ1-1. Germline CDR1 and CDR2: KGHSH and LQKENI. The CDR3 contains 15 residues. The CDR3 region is CASSPGPGAKGEAFF.

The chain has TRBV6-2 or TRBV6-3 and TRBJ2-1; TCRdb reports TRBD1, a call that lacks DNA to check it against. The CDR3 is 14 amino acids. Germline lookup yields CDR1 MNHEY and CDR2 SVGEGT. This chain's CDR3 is CASSRDRVSNEQFF.

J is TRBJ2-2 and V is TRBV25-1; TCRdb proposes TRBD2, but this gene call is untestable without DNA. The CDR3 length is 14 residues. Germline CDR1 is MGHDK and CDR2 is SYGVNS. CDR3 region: CASGGRGRAGELFF.

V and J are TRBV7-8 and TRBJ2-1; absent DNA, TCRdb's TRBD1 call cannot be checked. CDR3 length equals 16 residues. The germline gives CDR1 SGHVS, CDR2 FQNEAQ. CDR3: CASTLMEPHVLNEQFF.